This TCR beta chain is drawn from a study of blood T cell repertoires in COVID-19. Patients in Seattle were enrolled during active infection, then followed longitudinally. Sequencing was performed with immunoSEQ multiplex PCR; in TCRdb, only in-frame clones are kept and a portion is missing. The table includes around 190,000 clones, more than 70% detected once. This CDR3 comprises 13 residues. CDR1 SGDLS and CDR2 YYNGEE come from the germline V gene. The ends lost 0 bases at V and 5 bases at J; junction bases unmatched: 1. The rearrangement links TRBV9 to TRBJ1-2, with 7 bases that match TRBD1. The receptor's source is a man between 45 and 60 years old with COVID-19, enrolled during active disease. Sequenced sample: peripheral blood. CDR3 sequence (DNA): TGTGCCAGCAGCGTAGAACAGGGGTATGGCTACACCTTC. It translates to CASSVEQGYGYTF.